Following are 32 T cell receptor beta chains from one sample sequenced in a study of T cell responses to AZD1222 COVID-19 vaccine. Profiling relied on immunoSEQ multiplex PCR, and the TCRdb table lists in-frame clones only, not all of them. The table records 130,000 or so clones, around nine tenths of them present only once. The sample was peripheral blood, taken on day 0 of AZD1222 vaccination. The receptors come from an adult in good health.

This clone was seen a handful of times. This chain joins TRBV29-1 and TRBJ1-2; 8 bases agree with TRBD1. With 6 bases clipped from V and 6 bases from J, the junction kept 9 bases outside the gene matches. Germline-derived CDR1 and CDR2 are SQVTM and ANQGSEA. CDR3 length equals 13 residues. Here the CDR3 DNA reads TGCAGCGTACAAGCAGGGGGCTCGGATGGCTACACCTTC. Translated: CSVQAGGSDGYTF.

The chain employs TRBV5-1 and TRBJ1-6; unclear D gene. The V end was cut by 9 bases, the J end by 8 bases, with 15 bases between. The CDR3 has 13 residues. Germline values: CDR1 SGHRS, CDR2 YFSETQ. CDR3 nucleotides: TGCGCCACCATTTCGCGGGCCGATTCACCCCTCCACTTT. This codes for CATISRADSPLHF.

J is TRBJ2-7 and V is TRBV6-1, with D possibly being TRBD1 (6 bases). CDR1 and CDR2 (germline): MNHNS, SASEGT. V was trimmed by 1 base and J by 7 bases, leaving 14 bases between them. The CDR3 contains 14 residues. The CDR3 sequence: CASSEERTVLEQYF. The CDR3 nucleotides are TGTGCCAGCAGTGAAGAACGGACAGTTCTGGAGCAGTACTTC.

This rearrangement joins TRBV6-2 or TRBV6-3 to TRBJ1-2; tentative D call: TRBD1 (6 bases). The ends were cut back, 3 bases at V and 7 bases at J, with 12 bases in the middle. Germline loops: CDR1 MNHEY, CDR2 SVGEGT. The CDR3 covers 13 residues. DNA of the CDR3: TGTGCCAGCAGTTATTCTACAGGGACTGGCTACACCTTC. It yields the protein CASSYSTGTGYTF.

This clone was observed once. The CDR3: CASTRGVGGMDGYTF. CDR3 bases: TGTGCCAGCACCCGAGGTGTAGGGGGAATGGATGGCTACACCTTC. The chain recombines TRBV2 with TRBJ1-2; the D gene is possibly TRBD1 (6 bases). This CDR3 has 15 amino acids. CDR1 and CDR2 (germline): SNHLY, FYNNEI. V lost 7 bases and J 6 bases, leaving 21 bases between the germline ends.

J is TRBJ2-2 and V is TRBV3-1 (or the pseudogene TRBV3-2); D gene ambiguous. The CDR3 loop spans 15 amino acids. From germline, CDR1 is LGHDT and CDR2 YNNKEL (reference sequence). V shed 3 bases and J shed 0 bases, with 8 bases lying between them. The CDR3 loop reads CASSQGRPNTGELFF. CDR3 DNA sequence: TGTGCCAGCAGCCAGGGCAGGCCGAACACCGGGGAGCTGTTTTTT.

Regarding this clone: This CDR3 is also generated by other DNA sequences in the sample. V and J are TRBV5-1 and TRBJ2-7; the D gene is possibly TRBD1 (5 bases). CDR3 length: 11 amino acids. Germline V lookup: CDR1 SGHRS, CDR2 YFSETQ. Trimming removed 0 bases at V and 7 bases at J, with 5 bases between. CDR3 bases: TGCGCCAGCAGCTTGGAGGGGGAGCAGTACTTC. Its protein is CASSLEGEQYF. Based on the CDR3 plus reference TRBV5-1 and TRBJ2-7, the full variable domain is KAGVTQTPRYLIKTRGQQVTLSCSPISGHRSVSWYQQTPGQGLQFLFEYFSETQRNKGNFPGRFSGRQFSNSRSEMNVSTLELGDSALYLCASSLEGEQYFGPGTRLTVT.

The chain uses TRBV3-1 (or the pseudogene TRBV3-2) and TRBJ1-2; 7 bases are shared with TRBD1. Germline lookup yields CDR1 LGHDT and CDR2 YNNKEL (reference sequence). The CDR3 sequence is 16 residues long. Trimming at V came to 0 bases and at J to 8 bases, leaving 12 bases not matched to a gene. The CDR3 sequence: CASSQDLPDRCLGYTF. As DNA, the CDR3 is TGTGCCAGCAGCCAAGATCTCCCGGACAGGTGCCTGGGCTACACCTTC.

In this sample, this clone turned up once. The J gene is TRBJ1-6, the V gene TRBV6-1; TRBD1 matches 7 bases. There are 18 residues in the CDR3. V shed 4 bases, J shed 7 bases, and the junction held 16 bases outside the gene matches. Per germline, CDR1 MNHNS and CDR2 SASEGT. The CDR3 region has the DNA TGTGCCAGCAGTGGGACCAGACAGGGAGAAAAGCGGAATTCACCCCTCCACTTT. Translated: CASSGTRQGEKRNSPLHF.

This chain links TRBV6-5 with TRBJ2-3; 10 nucleotides agree with TRBD1. The CDR3 is 14 residues long. Germline CDR1 MNHEY, CDR2 SVGAGI. The junction had 5 bases not matched to a gene; V was cut back by 7 bases and J by 4 bases. This CDR3 reads CASKTGGASDTQYF. Written as DNA, the CDR3 is TGTGCCAGCAAGACAGGGGGCGCCTCAGATACGCAGTATTTT.

J is TRBJ1-4 and V is TRBV21-1; TRBD1 is the table's D call and was not checked against the DNA. TRBV21-1 is labeled a pseudogene. The CDR3 has 14 residues. CDR3 in amino acids: CASRPKGPNEKLFF. For the CDR3, the DNA is TGTGCCAGCAGACCTAAGGGGCCTAATGAAAAACTGTTTTTT.

CDR3 in amino acids: CASSNYLLDRANYGYTF. CDR3 sequence (DNA): TGTGCCAGTAGCAACTACCTATTGGACAGAGCTAACTATGGCTACACCTTC. V is TRBV19 and J is TRBJ1-2, with D possibly TRBD1 on 6 matching bases. Trimming pared 6 bases from V and 0 bases from J, leaving 20 bases between. The CDR3 length is 17 residues. CDR1 and CDR2 (germline): LNHDA, SQIVND (reference sequence).

The V gene is TRBV7-6, the J gene TRBJ2-4, with D unclear. The V gene's germline CDR1 is SGHVS and CDR2 FNYEAQ. The CDR3 has 15 residues. Between the trimmed V and J ends, which lost 5 bases and 8 bases, there was a span of 19 bases. In DNA form, the CDR3 reads TGTGCCAGCAGCAGTGATGCCGGGCCTGCCCACATTCAGTACTTC. It codes for CASSSDAGPAHIQYF.

The table lists this clone with a count of one. The chain has TRBV7-2 and TRBJ2-5; D not certain. The length of the CDR3 is 13 residues. Trimming cost V 5 bases and J 1 base, with 8 bases left between them. Germline V gene data show CDR1 as SGHTA and CDR2 as FQGNSA. CDR3 in DNA: TGTGCCAGCAGCGTCCATCGCCAAGAGACCCAGTACTTC. Translating it yields CASSVHRQETQYF.

This clone appeared a few times. V usage is TRBV7-3 and J usage is TRBJ1-1; 10 bases map to TRBD1. The CDR3 consists of 15 residues. V lost 10 bases to trimming and J lost 1 base; unmatched junction nucleotides: 9. CDR1 SGHTA and CDR2 FQGTGA come from the germline V gene. The CDR3 sequence: CATIRDRGQNTEAFF. CDR3 sequence (DNA): TGTGCCACAATACGAGACAGGGGGCAGAACACTGAAGCTTTCTTT.

The chain is built from TRBV6-2 or TRBV6-3 and TRBJ2-5; D call uncertain. The closer fit of TRBJ2-7 to the DNA end suggests the J call may be wrong. This CDR3 contains 13 residues. Germline V gene sequence: CDR1 MNHEY, CDR2 SVGEGT. CDR3 protein: CASSYSGSYEQYF. CDR3 DNA sequence: TGTGCCAGCAGTTACTCGGGGTCCTACGAGCAGTACTTC.

Points on this clone: One junction end disagrees with the germline gene, perhaps due to a read error. The rearrangement joins TRBV6-6 to TRBJ2-5, with a possible D match to TRBD2 (5 bases). The CDR3 covers 15 residues. Germline V lookup: CDR1 MNHNY, CDR2 SVGAGI (reference sequence). CDR3 loop: CASRTAGLDQGTQYF. The CDR3 region has the DNA TGTGCCAGCAGAACAGCCGGACTGGACCAAGGGACCCAGTACTTC.

V and J are TRBV29-1 and TRBJ1-2, with D perhaps TRBD1 (5 bases). CDR1 and CDR2 from the germline V gene are SQVTM and ANQGSEA. The CDR3 has 11 residues. V lost 4 bases and J lost 13, with 16 bases in between. CDR3 nucleotides: TGCAGCGTTGGCCTAGGAGGGGCTAGCACCTTC. Protein product: CSVGLGGASTF.

This chain joins TRBV9 and TRBJ1-2; D is undetermined. CDR1 is SGDLS and CDR2 is YYNGEE in the germline V gene. The germline V and J ends were trimmed by 3 bases and 4 bases, with 7 bases remaining between them. CDR3 size: 12 residues. In nucleotides, the CDR3 is TGTGCCAGCAGCGCCGAAGCCTATGGCTACACCTTC. Residues: CASSAEAYGYTF.

The chain links TRBV6-5 to TRBJ2-7; 8 bases line up with TRBD1. CDR1 is MNHEY and CDR2 is SVGAGI in the germline V gene. This CDR3 contains 15 residues. V dropped 2 bases and J dropped 5; count of bases not matched to a gene: 8. CDR3: CASSYSVRGPNEQYF. DNA of the CDR3: TGTGCCAGCAGTTACAGTGTCAGGGGGCCGAACGAGCAGTACTTC.

The V call is TRBV6-5, the J call TRBJ1-1; D ambiguous. From germline, CDR1 is MNHEY and CDR2 SVGAGI. V dropped 4 bases and J dropped 6 bases, with 18 bases sitting between them. CDR3 length equals 15 residues. The CDR3 loop is CASSSQAGRASEAFF. The CDR3 DNA is TGTGCCAGCAGTTCCCAGGCAGGCCGGGCTTCTGAAGCTTTCTTT.

The rearrangement uses TRBV6-5 and TRBJ2-1, with D unclear. With 2 bases removed from V and 4 bases from J, the gap between germline ends came to 6 bases. Germline CDR1 MNHEY, CDR2 SVGAGI. This CDR3 is 13 amino acids long. The CDR3 DNA sequence: TGTGCCAGCAGTTACCGATCATACAATGAGCAGTTCTTC. Its translation is CASSYRSYNEQFF.

The rearrangement links TRBV7-8 to TRBJ1-1; 7 nucleotides match TRBD1. The germline V gene encodes CDR1 SGHVS and CDR2 FQNEAQ. The CDR3 sequence is 13 residues long. Unmatched junction bases numbered 7, after V lost 2 bases and J lost 10 bases. CDR3 region: CASSLYEGASAFF. CDR3 DNA: TGTGCCAGCAGCTTATACGAGGGGGCGTCAGCTTTCTTT.

This sequence joins TRBV7-2 and TRBJ2-3, with 11 bases fitting TRBD2. Germline CDR1 and CDR2: SGHTA and FQGNSA. CDR3 length: 16 amino acids. J gave up 6 bases and V 0 bases, and 5 bases lay outside the gene matches. This CDR3 is CASSLASGGAWDTQYF. CDR3 nucleotide sequence: TGTGCCAGCAGCTTAGCTAGCGGGGGGGCTTGGGATACGCAGTATTTT.

This CDR3 reads CASSATNRGSVYEQYF. DNA of the CDR3: TGTGCCAGCAGTGCCACGAACAGGGGTTCAGTCTACGAGCAGTACTTC. J is TRBJ2-7 and V is TRBV6-1; 7 bases line up with TRBD1. J lost 3 bases, V lost 4 bases, and 12 bases had no gene match. CDR3 size: 16 residues. CDR1 and CDR2 from the germline V gene are MNHNS and SASEGT.

DNA for the CDR3: TGTGCCACCAGCTTAGACTTGAGCTCCTACAATGAGCAGTTCTTC. Amino acids: CATSLDLSSYNEQFF. This chain joins TRBV15 and TRBJ2-1; D call uncertain. This CDR3 is built from 15 residues. Germline lookup yields CDR1 LNHNV and CDR2 YYDKDF (reference sequence). V lost 5 bases, J lost 0 bases, and 11 bases lay in between.

This chain links TRBV11-2 with TRBJ2-2; D unclear. V lost 2 bases and J lost 5, with 6 bases in between. This CDR3 has 13 residues. CDR1 SGHAT and CDR2 FQNNGV come from the germline V gene. CDR3 sequence (DNA): TGTGCCAGCAGCTTAATGAGGACCGGGGAGCTGTTTTTT. It yields the protein CASSLMRTGELFF.

This chain joins TRBV18 and TRBJ1-1, with a weak D call TRBD1 (6 bases). V was cut by 1 base and J by 7 bases, with 10 bases left in between. The CDR3 loop spans 13 amino acids. CDR1 KGHSH and CDR2 LQKENI come from the germline V gene. The CDR3 loop is CASSPRQEGEAFF. In DNA form, the CDR3 reads TGTGCCAGCTCACCACGACAGGAAGGTGAAGCTTTCTTT.

This chain joins TRBV7-2 and TRBJ1-6; D is ambiguous. This CDR3 has 16 residues. Germline V CDR1 and CDR2: SGHTA, FQGNSA. Trimming stripped 5 bases from V and 10 bases from J, with 21 bases between. CDR3 sequence reads: CASSPGSSQEESPLHF. CDR3 in DNA: TGTGCCAGCAGCCCGGGATCCAGCCAAGAAGAGTCACCCCTCCACTTT.

The chain uses TRBV19 and TRBJ2-7, with a possible D match to TRBD1 (5 bases). V lost 4 bases and J 6 bases, leaving 13 bases between the germline ends. The CDR3 totals 13 residues. Germline CDR1 is LNHDA and CDR2 is SQIVND (reference sequence). The CDR3 region has the DNA TGTGCCAGTAGTACACCGTCAGGGCTCGAGCAGTACTTC. Amino acids: CASSTPSGLEQYF.

This chain uses TRBV6-5 with TRBJ1-4; D might be TRBD1 (5 bases). Germline assignment: CDR1 MNHEY and CDR2 SVGAGI. V shed 4 bases and J shed 5 bases, with 17 bases lying between them. The CDR3 loop spans 16 amino acids. The CDR3 loop reads CASSSLGDSRNEKLFF. The CDR3 nucleotides read TGTGCCAGCAGTTCCCTAGGGGATAGTAGAAATGAAAAACTGTTTTTT.

This CDR3 is CASSQGTATYEQYF. CDR3 sequence (DNA): TGTGCCAGCAGCCAAGGGACGGCCACCTACGAGCAGTACTTC. V is TRBV14 and J is TRBJ2-7; no clear D. The CDR3 spans 14 residues. Looked up from germline, CDR1 is SGHDN and CDR2 is FVKESK. Trimming took 1 base from V and 2 from J, leaving 9 bases between them. Drawing the rest from reference TRBV14 and TRBJ2-7, the complete variable domain is EAGVTQFPSHSVIEKGQTVTLRCDPISGHDNLYWYRRVMGKEIKFLLHFVKESKQDESGMPNNRFLAERTGGTYSTLKVQPAELEDSGVYFCASSQGTATYEQYFGPGTRLTVT.